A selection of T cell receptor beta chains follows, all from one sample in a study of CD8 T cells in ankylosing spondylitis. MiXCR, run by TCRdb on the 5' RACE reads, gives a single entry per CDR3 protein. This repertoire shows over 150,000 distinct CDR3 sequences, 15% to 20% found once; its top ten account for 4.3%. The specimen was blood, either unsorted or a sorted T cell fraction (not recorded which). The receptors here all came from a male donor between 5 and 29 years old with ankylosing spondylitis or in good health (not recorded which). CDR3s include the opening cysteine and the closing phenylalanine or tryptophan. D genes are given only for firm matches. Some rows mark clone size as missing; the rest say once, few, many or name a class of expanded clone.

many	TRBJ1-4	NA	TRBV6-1	CASNNLFATNEKLFF	TGTGCCAGCAACAACCTGTTTGCAACTAATGAAAAACTGTTTTTT
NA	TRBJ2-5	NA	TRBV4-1	CASSQEPSGLETQYF	TGCGCCAGCAGCCAAGAGCCCTCGGGACTGGAGACCCAGTACTTC
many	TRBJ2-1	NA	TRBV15	CATRQDEQFF	TGTGCCACCCGGCAGGATGAGCAGTTCTTC
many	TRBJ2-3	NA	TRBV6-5	CASSSLSAGSTDTQYF	TGTGCCAGCAGTTCACTGTCCGCCGGGAGCACAGATACGCAGTATTTT
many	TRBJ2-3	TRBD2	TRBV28	CASSLPDIWTSGRTQNTQYF	TGTGCCAGCAGTTTACCCGACATCTGGACTAGCGGGAGGACACAGAATACGCAGTATTTT
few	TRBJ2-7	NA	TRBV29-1	CSVLSLAYEQYF	TGCAGCGTTCTCAGCCTGGCCTACGAGCAGTACTTC
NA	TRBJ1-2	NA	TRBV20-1	CSADRRDDANYGYTF	TGCAGTGCTGACCGACGGGATGATGCTAACTATGGCTACACCTTC
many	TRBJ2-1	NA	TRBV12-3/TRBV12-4	CASSPRHRDNEQFF	TGTGCCAGCAGTCCTCGGCACAGGGATAACGAGCAGTTCTTC
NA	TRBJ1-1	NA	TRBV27	CASSLSIGGLNTEAFF	TGTGCCAGCAGTTTATCAATCGGAGGTCTGAACACTGAAGCTTTCTTT
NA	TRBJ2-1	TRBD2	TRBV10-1	CASSEGPATSGISNEQFF	TGCGCCAGCAGTGAAGGTCCGGCGACTAGCGGGATTTCCAATGAGCAGTTCTTC
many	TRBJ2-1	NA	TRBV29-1	CSVEGGAREQFF	TGCAGCGTTGAAGGTGGGGCTAGGGAGCAGTTCTTC
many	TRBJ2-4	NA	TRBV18	CASSPIRDAENIQYF	TGTGCCAGCTCACCGATTAGGGATGCCGAAAACATTCAGTACTTC
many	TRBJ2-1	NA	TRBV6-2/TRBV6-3	CASSYSRGSSYNEQFF	TGTGCCAGCAGTTACTCGCGGGGCAGCTCCTACAATGAGCAGTTCTTC
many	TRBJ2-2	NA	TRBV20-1	CSARAVGTRLGGELFF	TGCAGTGCTAGGGCAGTCGGTACTCGTCTAGGCGGGGAGCTGTTTTTT
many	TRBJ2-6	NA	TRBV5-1	CASSLVLRGTAGANVLTF	TGCGCCAGCAGCTTGGTATTGAGGGGTACGGCTGGGGCCAACGTCCTGACTTTC
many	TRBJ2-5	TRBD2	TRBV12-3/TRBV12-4	CASSRGGTQYF	TGTGCCAGCAGCCGGGGGGGGACCCAGTACTTC
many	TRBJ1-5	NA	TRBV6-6	CASSYSGRGAEQPQHF	TGTGCCAGCAGTTACTCAGGCAGGGGCGCAGAGCAGCCCCAGCATTTT
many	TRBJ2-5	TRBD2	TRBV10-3	CATERERLETQYF	TGTGCCACCGAGCGGGAGAGGCTAGAGACCCAGTACTTC
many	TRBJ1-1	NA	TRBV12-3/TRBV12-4	CASSLTGPGRTEAFF	TGTGCCAGCAGTTTGACGGGGCCCGGTCGGACTGAAGCTTTCTTT
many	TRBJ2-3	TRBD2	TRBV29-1	CSVDHLGQSSGRYTQYF	TGCAGCGTTGATCACCTTGGACAGAGTAGCGGGAGATATACGCAGTATTTT
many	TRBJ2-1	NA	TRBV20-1	CSARPRGNSYNEQFF	TGCAGTGCTAGACCGCGGGGCAACTCCTACAATGAGCAGTTCTTC
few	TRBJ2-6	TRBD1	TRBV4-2	CASSSTGTVNSGANVLTF	TGTGCCAGCAGCTCGACCGGGACAGTGAACTCTGGGGCCAACGTCCTGACTTTC
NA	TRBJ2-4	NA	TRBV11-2	CASSLDGSVRAPDF	TGTGCCAGCAGCTTAGACGGCTCGGTACGTGCACCGGATTTC
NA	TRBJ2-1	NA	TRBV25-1	CASSEYGGSYNEQFF	TGTGCCAGCAGTGAATATGGGGGCTCCTACAATGAGCAGTTCTTC
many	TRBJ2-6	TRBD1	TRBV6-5	CASSRTGLSSGANVLTF	TGTGCCAGCAGTCGGACAGGGCTTAGCTCTGGGGCCAACGTCCTGACTTTC
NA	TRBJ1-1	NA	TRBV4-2	CASSQGGTYQNTEAFF	TGTGCCAGCAGCCAAGGGGGGACGTACCAGAACACTGAAGCTTTCTTT
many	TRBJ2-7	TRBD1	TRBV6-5	CASSSGTGDYEQYF	TGTGCCAGCAGTTCCGGGACAGGGGACTACGAGCAGTACTTC
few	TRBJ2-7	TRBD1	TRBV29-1	CSVEGGQVREQYF	TGCAGCGTTGAAGGGGGACAGGTACGCGAGCAGTACTTC
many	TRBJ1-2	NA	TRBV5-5	CASSSQGDYGYTF	TGTGCCAGCAGCTCCCAGGGAGACTATGGCTACACCTTC
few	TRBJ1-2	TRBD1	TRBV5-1	CASSRDSSSYGYTF	TGCGCCAGCAGCCGGGACAGTTCTTCCTATGGCTACACCTTC
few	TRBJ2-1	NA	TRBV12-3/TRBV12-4	CASSLVNGEQFF	TGTGCCAGCAGTTTAGTCAATGGGGAGCAGTTCTTC
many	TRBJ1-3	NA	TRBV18	CASSPAPSSSGNTIYF	TGTGCCAGCTCACCGGCTCCGTCAAGCTCTGGAAACACCATATATTTT